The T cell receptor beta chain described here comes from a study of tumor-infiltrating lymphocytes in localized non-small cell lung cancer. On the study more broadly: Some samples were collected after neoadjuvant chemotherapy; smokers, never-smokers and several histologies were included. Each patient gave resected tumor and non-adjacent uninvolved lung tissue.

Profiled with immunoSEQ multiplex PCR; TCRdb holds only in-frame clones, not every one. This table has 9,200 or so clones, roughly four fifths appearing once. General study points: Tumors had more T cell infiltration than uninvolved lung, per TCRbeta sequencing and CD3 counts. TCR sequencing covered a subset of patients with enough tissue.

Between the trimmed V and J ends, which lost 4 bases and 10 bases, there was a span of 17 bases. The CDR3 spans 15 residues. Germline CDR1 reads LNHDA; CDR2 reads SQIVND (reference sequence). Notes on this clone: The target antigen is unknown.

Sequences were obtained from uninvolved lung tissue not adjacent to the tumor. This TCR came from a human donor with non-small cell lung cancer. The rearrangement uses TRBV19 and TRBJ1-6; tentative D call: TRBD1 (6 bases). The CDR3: CASSTKTGWGSPLHF. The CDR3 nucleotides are TGTGCCAGTAGTACTAAGACAGGATGGGGATCACCCCTCCACTTT.